The 18 T cell receptor beta chains in this list originate from one sample, sequenced in a study of Graves' ophthalmopathy and Graves' hyperthyroidism. RNA transcripts yielded amplified TCR beta CDR3 regions. Following a first-round RT-PCR that used HTBI primers, a second-round multiplex PCR was carried out. One entry per CDR3 protein, called by TCRdb with MiXCR from the multiplex PCR reads. Here the sample spans about 480,000 distinct CDR3 sequences, around 14% being singletons. The sequencing sample was made of blood. The source is a woman aged 25-40 years with Graves' ophthalmopathy.

Ten or more counts support this clonotype. The chain carries TRBV4-1 and TRBJ2-7; 9 bases are a match to TRBD1. V trimming: 3 bases; J trimming: 3 bases; junction bases outside the gene matches: 18. In germline, CDR1 is MGHRA, CDR2 YSYEKL. The CDR3 has 19 amino acids. The DNA of the CDR3 is TGCGCCAGCAGCCAGAGCCGGGACAGGGTCACGTTAAGGGACTACGAGCAGTACTTC. This codes for CASSQSRDRVTLRDYEQYF.

This clonotype was observed many times. This chain uses TRBV29-1 with TRBJ2-7; D is ambiguous. V lost 5 bases and J 2 bases, leaving 16 bases between the germline ends. This CDR3 is 14 amino acids long. Germline V gives CDR1 SQVTM, CDR2 ANQGSEA. CDR3 residues: CSVRGAGVTYEQYF. The CDR3 nucleotides are TGCAGCGTTCGCGGCGCAGGCGTTACCTACGAGCAGTACTTC.

The table lists this clonotype with many counts. V gene TRBV6-1 combines with J gene TRBJ2-2; perhaps TRBD1 as D (6 bases). Trimming removed 6 bases from V and 1 base from J, with 15 bases in between. This CDR3 is 16 amino acids long. Looked up from germline, CDR1 is MNHNS and CDR2 is SASEGT. CDR3 DNA sequence: TGTGCCAGCAGCTCCTACGGCAGGGGGAACACCGGGGAGCTGTTTTTT. Protein product: CASSSYGRGNTGELFF.

Ten or more counts support this clonotype. The chain recombines TRBV28 with TRBJ1-5; 7 bases fit TRBD1. The V and J ends lost 8 bases and 6 bases, in that order; junction bases with no gene match: 7. CDR1 and CDR2 from the germline V gene are MDHEN and SYDVKM. This CDR3 contains 13 residues. The CDR3 spells CASHNRGGQPQHF. The CDR3 nucleotides read TGTGCCAGCCATAACAGGGGAGGTCAGCCCCAGCATTTT.

There are many counts of this clonotype. The CDR3 coding sequence is TGTGCCAGCAGCCCTGAACCCACAGGGTACACTGAAGCTTTCTTT. The encoded protein is CASSPEPTGYTEAFF. The chain recombines TRBV5-6 with TRBJ1-1; D possibly corresponds to TRBD1 (6 bases). CDR3 length equals 15 residues. CDR1 and CDR2 (germline): SGHDT, YYEEEE. Trimming shortened V by 4 bases and J by 3 bases, and 16 bases separated the two germline ends. Combining the CDR3 with reference TRBV5-6 and TRBJ1-1 gives the whole variable domain DAGVTQSPTHLIKTRGQQVTLRCSPKSGHDTVSWYQQALGQGPQFIFQYYEEEERQRGNFPDRFSGHQFPNYSSELNVNALLLGDSALYLCASSPEPTGYTEAFFGQGTRLTVV.

This clonotype has ten or more counts. The gene calls are TRBV15 and TRBJ2-7; tentative D call: TRBD1 (5 bases). Germline lookup yields CDR1 LNHNV and CDR2 YYDKDF (reference sequence). The CDR3 totals 15 residues. The ends were cut back, 4 bases at V and 1 base at J, with 14 bases in the middle. The CDR3 loop is CATSNPPQGSYEQYF. The CDR3 nucleotides read TGTGCCACCAGCAACCCACCCCAGGGATCCTACGAGCAGTACTTC. Variable domain in full (rest from reference TRBV15 and TRBJ2-7): DAMVIQNPRYQVTQFGKPVTLSCSQTLNHNVMYWYQQKSSQAPKLLFHYYDKDFNNEADTPDNFQSRRPNTSFCFLDIRSPGLGDTAMYLCATSNPPQGSYEQYFGPGTRLTVT.

This clonotype appeared many times. The V and J genes are TRBV12-3 or TRBV12-4 and TRBJ2-7; the D is unclear. This CDR3 has 13 amino acids. Deletions cut 5 bases from V and 4 bases from J, with 12 bases between. CDR3 sequence: CASSRAWLYEQYF. The CDR3 region has the DNA TGTGCCAGCAGTAGGGCTTGGCTTTACGAGCAGTACTTC.

This clonotype appeared many times. This chain connects TRBV19 to TRBJ2-5, with 15 nucleotides matching TRBD2. V lost 9 bases, J lost 4 bases, and 9 bases stayed unmatched. Germline assignment: CDR1 LNHDA and CDR2 SQIVND (reference sequence). The CDR3 totals 16 residues. The DNA of the CDR3 is TGTGCCAGCAGGACTAGCGGGGGGGCCGTAGGAGAGACCCAGTACTTC. As protein: CASRTSGGAVGETQYF.

This clonotype was recorded a few times. The chain joins TRBV4-1 to TRBJ2-2, with a weak D call TRBD2 (5 bases). The germline V gene has CDR1 MGHRA and CDR2 YSYEKL. The CDR3 length is 15 residues. Between the trimmed V and J ends, which lost 0 bases and 3 bases, there was a span of 8 bases. This CDR3 reads CASSQDSGYTGELFF. The CDR3 DNA follows: TGCGCCAGCAGCCAAGATTCGGGGTACACCGGGGAGCTGTTTTTT.

This clonotype occurred many times. V usage is TRBV12-3 or TRBV12-4 and J usage is TRBJ2-7, with TRBD2 as a possible D gene (5 bases). Trimming removed 3 bases from V and 7 bases from J, with 13 bases in between. The CDR3 extends over 13 amino acids. For the CDR3, the DNA is TGTGCCAGCAGTTTTGGCCCCGGGGAAGAGCAGTACTTC. This gives the protein CASSFGPGEEQYF.

This clonotype appeared many times. V gene TRBV4-2 combines with J gene TRBJ2-5; possibly TRBD2 for D (6 bases). The germline V gene has CDR1 LGHNA and CDR2 YNFKEQ. This CDR3 spans 16 amino acids. V shed 3 bases and J shed 7 bases, with 21 bases lying between them. CDR3: CASSHFRDSPSGTQYF. The CDR3 nucleotides read TGTGCCAGCAGCCATTTTCGGGACTCCCCCTCAGGGACCCAGTACTTC.

The table lists this clonotype with many counts. The V and J genes are TRBV20-1 and TRBJ2-5; 10 bases fit TRBD2. Germline CDR1 reads DFQATT; CDR2 reads SNEGSKA (reference sequence). J lost 5 bases, V lost 3 bases, and 6 bases had no gene match. The CDR3 loop spans 14 amino acids. The CDR3 region is CSARKRGGVETQYF. CDR3 in DNA: TGCAGTGCTAGGAAGCGGGGGGGCGTGGAGACCCAGTACTTC.

This clonotype has ten or more counts. The rearrangement joins TRBV14 to TRBJ2-7, with TRBD2 matching 11 bases. CDR3 length equals 13 residues. Germline V lookup: CDR1 SGHDN, CDR2 FVKESK. The trim removed 6 bases at V and 8 bases at J, leaving 6 bases unmatched. This chain's CDR3 is CASRTSGTLQQYF. The CDR3 DNA follows: TGTGCCAGCAGGACTAGCGGGACTCTACAGCAGTACTTC.

This clonotype was found many times. The CDR3 protein is CASSRDISNQPQHF. The CDR3 DNA reads as TGCGCCAGCAGCCGCGACATAAGTAATCAGCCCCAGCATTTT. This sequence joins TRBV4-1 and TRBJ1-5; D unclear. With 4 bases removed from V and 4 bases from J, the gap between germline ends came to 11 bases. The CDR3 totals 14 residues. The germline V gene has CDR1 MGHRA and CDR2 YSYEKL.

This clonotype came up many times. The chain carries TRBV6-1 and TRBJ2-2; 8 nucleotides align to TRBD1. This CDR3 is built from 14 residues. The V segment lost 3 bases and the J segment 8 bases; nucleotides outside the gene matches: 5. Germline V lookup: CDR1 MNHNS, CDR2 SASEGT. CDR3 nucleotides: TGTGCCAGCAGTGACCTTGGACAGGGAGGGGAGCTGTTTTTT. Protein sequence: CASSDLGQGGELFF.

This clonotype was recorded at least ten times. The CDR3 bases are TGTGCTAGTTCTCGGGACACGTCCTACGAGCAGTACTTC. Protein: CASSRDTSYEQYF. The chain uses TRBV12-5 and TRBJ2-7, with a possible D match to TRBD1 (6 bases). This CDR3 has 13 amino acids. V lost 8 bases and J lost 1, with 12 bases in between. CDR1 is LGHNT, CDR2 FRNRAP, per germline.

This clonotype has at least ten counts. CDR3 region: CASRLSGEGSPLHF. The CDR3 DNA sequence: TGTGCCAGCAGACTGTCAGGGGAAGGCTCACCCCTCCACTTT. V and J are TRBV12-3 or TRBV12-4 and TRBJ1-6, with a weak D call TRBD1 (6 bases). The CDR3 sequence is 14 residues long. The ends were cut back, 6 bases at V and 10 bases at J, with 16 bases in the middle.

In this sample, this clonotype turned up many times. The chain links TRBV4-1 to TRBJ2-2, with a weak D call TRBD1 (6 bases). The germline gives CDR1 MGHRA, CDR2 YSYEKL. Trimming pared 0 bases from V and 7 bases from J, leaving 15 bases between. The CDR3 is made up of 16 amino acids. The CDR3 protein is CASSQEAARGGGELFF. CDR3 nucleotide sequence: TGCGCCAGCAGCCAAGAGGCGGCCAGGGGCGGCGGGGAGCTGTTTTTT.